The clone carrying this T cell receptor beta chain was detected many times. The antigen is undetermined. This entry is derived from a study of T cells after posttransplantation cyclophosphamide. Study outcomes and limitations: Skin or GI-infiltrating T cells shared few TRB sequences with blood. Later blood repertoires were often dominated by clones from the donor CD8+ memory compartment.

The method was immunoSEQ multiplex PCR; TCRdb's version includes in-frame clones alone and lacks a portion of them. The sample has around 8,000 clones, none seen only once. Busulfan-fludarabine conditioning, marrow transplant, and cyclophosphamide on days +3 and +4 were administered. The receptor was derived from a male patient in his 30s who received an allogeneic stem cell transplant from an unrelated donor, was CMV-positive, and had acute and chronic GVHD. Among the T cells, some may be from the graft donor. The sequences come from PBMCs, collected after an allogeneic stem cell transplant with post-transplant cyclophosphamide.

Written as DNA, the CDR3 is TGTGCCAGCAGCTTAGATTTCGCCGGTGAAGCTTTCTTT. Amino acids: CASSLDFAGEAFF. This chain joins TRBV11-3 and TRBJ1-1; D remains unclear. V lost 0 bases and J lost 7, with 9 bases in between. The CDR3 runs to 13 residues. Germline V CDR1 and CDR2: SGHNT, YENEEA.